Below, one T cell receptor (beta chain) is given with its context. The antigen remains unidentified. The CDR3 covers 16 residues. Germline lookup yields CDR1 SGHTA and CDR2 FQGTGA. Trimming took 2 bases from V and 2 from J, leaving 14 bases between them. These data belong to a study of shared clonotypes between healthy human individuals. Findings of the study overall: Read depth was anticipated to influence clonotype sharing among donors. Genetic and exposure-history diversity was limited by the few donors. Unshared clonotypes carried lower generation probabilities than those common to all four donors.

Assay execution took place at the deep level. Here immunoSEQ multiplex PCR was the method, and the copy in TCRdb shows in-frame clones only, minus some. In the table there are approximately 530,000 clones, around 96% of which are singletons. The sample taken for sequencing was naive CD4+ T cells sorted from blood. Subset given: CD45RA+ positively selected. The origin of this receptor is a woman in her twenties or thirties in good health. The chain combines TRBV7-3 with TRBJ2-3; perhaps TRBD1 as D (6 bases). DNA of the CDR3: TGTGCCAGCAGCTTAGGTAGAGGGGGATTCACAGATACGCAGTATTTT. Translating it yields CASSLGRGGFTDTQYF.